Below, 5 T cell receptor beta chains from the same sample are listed, as sequenced in a study of T-cell memory formation after mild COVID-19. TCRdb passed the 5' RACE reads through MiXCR, listing each CDR3 protein once. In the table there are 350,000 to 400,000 distinct CDR3 sequences, roughly 21% of which are singletons. The sequenced sample consisted of PBMCs or a T cell subset sorted from them (not recorded which). The receptors here all came from an adult woman who had mild COVID-19 (a few samples of this study predate the infection). Cell type and time point are not known.

V and J are TRBV7-9 and TRBJ1-1, with 8 bases matching TRBD1. The germline gives CDR1 SEHNR, CDR2 FQNEAQ (reference sequence). Trimming at V came to 5 bases and at J to 3 bases, leaving 5 bases not matched to a gene. The CDR3 sequence is 14 residues long. DNA of the CDR3: TGTGCCAGCAGCCCGGACAGGGACTACACTGAAGCTTTCTTT. Translation: CASSPDRDYTEAFF. Full variable domain (rest looked up from reference TRBV7-9 and TRBJ1-1): DTGVSQNPRHKITKRGQNVTFRCDPISEHNRLYWYRQTLGQGPEFLTYFQNEAQLEKSRLLSDRFSAERPKGSFSTLEIQRTEQGDSAMYLCASSPDRDYTEAFFGQGTRLTVV.

This clonotype was detected a few times. V is TRBV12-3 or TRBV12-4 and J is TRBJ2-6, with D unresolved. V lost 3 bases and J 0 bases, leaving 21 bases between the germline ends. The length of the CDR3 is 20 residues. CDR3 DNA sequence: TGTGCCAGCAGTTTTACTACCCCCACGGTGCCGATCTCTGGGGCCAACGTCCTGACTTTC. Translation: CASSFTTPTVPISGANVLTF.

The chain uses TRBV10-3 and TRBJ2-3; D may be TRBD2 (7 bases). Germline assignment: CDR1 ENHRY and CDR2 SYGVKD. This CDR3 has 17 residues. Deletions cut 1 base from V and 2 bases from J, with 16 bases between. For the CDR3, the DNA is TGTGCCATCAGTGAGTTCGGGGGCGGGGGCCCCACAGATACGCAGTATTTT. This codes for CAISEFGGGGPTDTQYF.

This clonotype occurred a few times. The rearrangement links TRBV7-8 to TRBJ2-1, with 7 bases that match TRBD2. This CDR3 is built from 19 residues. The V segment lost 1 base and the J segment 0 bases; nucleotides outside the gene matches: 12. Germline CDR1 SGHVS, CDR2 FQNEAQ. The CDR3 spells CASSLGAPWGGSSYNEQFF. In DNA, the CDR3 is TGTGCCAGCAGCTTAGGGGCCCCTTGGGGGGGGAGCTCCTACAATGAGCAGTTCTTC.

The rearrangement uses TRBV5-6 and TRBJ2-3; 16 positions agree with TRBD2. The CDR3 runs to 17 residues. Trimming cost V 3 bases and J 5 bases; bases outside gene matches: 6. The germline gives CDR1 SGHDT, CDR2 YYEEEE. CDR3 in amino acids: CASSSGTSGGGVDTQYF. Written as DNA, the CDR3 is TGTGCCAGCAGCTCAGGGACTAGCGGGGGGGGCGTAGATACGCAGTATTTT.